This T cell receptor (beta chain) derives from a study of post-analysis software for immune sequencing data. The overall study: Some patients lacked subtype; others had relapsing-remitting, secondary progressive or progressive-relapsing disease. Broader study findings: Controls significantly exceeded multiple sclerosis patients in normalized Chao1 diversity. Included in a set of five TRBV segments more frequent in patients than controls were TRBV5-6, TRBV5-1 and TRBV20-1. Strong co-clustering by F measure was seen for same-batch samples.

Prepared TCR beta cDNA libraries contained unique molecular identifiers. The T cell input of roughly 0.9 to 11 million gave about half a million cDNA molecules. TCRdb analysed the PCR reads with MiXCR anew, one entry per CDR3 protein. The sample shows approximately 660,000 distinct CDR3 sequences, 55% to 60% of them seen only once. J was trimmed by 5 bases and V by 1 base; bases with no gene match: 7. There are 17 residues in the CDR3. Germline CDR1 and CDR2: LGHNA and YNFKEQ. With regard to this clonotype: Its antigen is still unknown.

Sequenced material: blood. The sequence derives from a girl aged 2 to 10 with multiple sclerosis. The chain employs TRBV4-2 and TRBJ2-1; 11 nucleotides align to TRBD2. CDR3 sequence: CASSQVAGGPIDNEQFF. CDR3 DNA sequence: TGTGCCAGCAGCCAAGTAGCGGGAGGGCCCATTGACAATGAGCAGTTCTTC.